This is a list of T cell receptor beta chains from one sample in a study of blood T cell repertoires in COVID-19. Sequencing was performed with immunoSEQ multiplex PCR; in TCRdb, only in-frame clones are kept and a portion is missing. Here the sample spans 110,000 or so clones, about 85% being singletons. The specimen sequenced was peripheral blood. These receptors all stem from a man aged 50-59 years with acute or convalescent COVID-19. The CDR3 runs from the conserved cysteine through the conserved F or W. The order of the fields is V gene, J gene, clone size, D gene, CDR3 protein, CDR3 DNA. A D gene is named only where the DNA matches it firmly. Clone sizes are given selectively: once, few, many, or a class where the clone is expanded.

V: TRBV5-5
J: TRBJ1-5
size: NA
D: NA
CDR3: CASSSLPDRNQPQHF
DNA: TGTGCCAGCAGCTCATTACCGGACAGAAATCAGCCCCAGCATTTT

V: TRBV9
J: TRBJ1-1
size: NA
D: TRBD1
CDR3: CASSAQGAHTEAFF
DNA: TGTGCCAGCAGCGCCCAGGGGGCTCATACTGAAGCTTTCTTT

V: TRBV7-3
J: TRBJ2-2
size: NA
D: NA
CDR3: CASRGQSTGELFF
DNA: TGTGCCAGCAGAGGACAGAGCACCGGGGAGCTGTTTTTT

V: TRBV6-5
J: TRBJ2-7
size: few
D: TRBD1
CDR3: CASSYGGTGPYEQYF
DNA: TGTGCCAGCAGTTACGGGGGGACAGGGCCCTACGAGCAGTACTTC

V: TRBV19
J: TRBJ2-3
size: once
D: TRBD2
CDR3: CASSTRQGGFAGGLDTQYF
DNA: TGTGCCAGTAGTACCCGACAGGGAGGGTTTGCGGGGGGGCTGGATACGCAGTATTTT

V: TRBV5-1
J: TRBJ2-3
size: NA
D: TRBD2
CDR3: CASSLRGTSGGLSTDTQYF
DNA: TGCGCCAGCAGCTTACGAGGGACTAGCGGGGGCCTCAGCACAGATACGCAGTATTTT

V: TRBV19
J: TRBJ1-1
size: NA
D: TRBD1
CDR3: CASSRDRVNTEAFF
DNA: TGTGCCAGTAGCCGGGACAGGGTGAACACTGAAGCTTTCTTT

V: TRBV10-1
J: TRBJ2-7
size: once
D: NA
CDR3: CASSESEAPYEQYF
DNA: TGCGCCAGCAGTGAGTCCGAGGCCCCCTACGAGCAGTACTTC

V: TRBV30
J: TRBJ2-3
size: NA
D: TRBD2
CDR3: CAWSVERGGPADTQYF
DNA: TGTGCCTGGAGTGTGGAGCGGGGGGGCCCGGCAGATACGCAGTATTTT

V: TRBV5-1
J: TRBJ1-1
size: NA
D: NA
CDR3: CASSPRQTMNTEAFF
DNA: TGCGCCAGCAGCCCAAGACAGACCATGAACACTGAAGCTTTCTTT

V: TRBV5-1
J: TRBJ2-5
size: NA
D: TRBD1
CDR3: CASTGQGSYQETQYF
DNA: TGCGCCAGCACCGGACAGGGGTCGTACCAAGAGACCCAGTACTTC

V: TRBV6-5
J: TRBJ1-4
size: NA
D: NA
CDR3: CASLLGKGYSEKLFF
DNA: TGTGCCAGCCTCTTAGGGAAGGGGTATAGTGAAAAACTGTTTTTT

V: TRBV5-4
J: TRBJ2-1
size: NA
D: TRBD1
CDR3: CASSLKGGPPSYNEQFF
DNA: TGTGCCAGCAGCCTAAAAGGGGGCCCTCCCTCCTACAATGAGCAGTTCTTC

V: TRBV10-3
J: TRBJ1-5
size: NA
D: NA
CDR3: CAIKGDSNQPQHF
DNA: TGTGCCATCAAGGGGGACAGCAATCAGCCCCAGCATTTT

V: TRBV12-3/TRBV12-4
J: TRBJ1-1
size: NA
D: NA
CDR3: CASIRDTLEAFF
DNA: TGTGCCAGCATTCGGGACACCCTTGAAGCTTTCTTT

V: TRBV28
J: TRBJ1-5
size: NA
D: NA
CDR3: CASRSRRDQPQHF
DNA: TGTGCCAGCAGGTCTCGGAGGGATCAGCCCCAGCATTTT

V: TRBV12-3/TRBV12-4
J: TRBJ2-2
size: NA
D: NA
CDR3: CASSLGAGELFF
DNA: TGTGCCAGCAGTTTAGGCGCCGGGGAGCTGTTTTTT

V: TRBV19
J: TRBJ1-1
size: NA
D: NA
CDR3: CASSEGRTEAFF
DNA: TGTGCCAGTAGTGAGGGAAGGACTGAAGCTTTCTTT

V: TRBV5-1
J: TRBJ1-2
size: NA
D: NA
CDR3: CASSLAQGFGYTF
DNA: TGCGCCAGCAGCTTGGCACAGGGCTTTGGCTACACCTTC

V: TRBV19
J: TRBJ2-4
size: NA
D: NA
CDR3: CASSGIRDQRFQYF
DNA: TGTGCCAGTAGCGGAATCAGGGATCAGAGATTTCAGTACTTC

V: TRBV6-5
J: TRBJ1-1
size: NA
D: NA
CDR3: CASSKGYTEAFF
DNA: TGTGCCAGCAGTAAGGGGTACACTGAAGCTTTCTTT

V: TRBV15
J: TRBJ1-4
size: NA
D: NA
CDR3: CATSRDLNGINEKLFF
DNA: TGTGCCACCAGCAGAGATCTCAACGGGATTAATGAAAAACTGTTTTTT

V: TRBV5-1
J: TRBJ2-1
size: NA
D: TRBD1
CDR3: CASSYSGDRGPSSYNEQFF
DNA: TGCGCCAGCAGCTATTCCGGGGACAGGGGGCCCTCCTCCTACAATGAGCAGTTCTTC

V: TRBV28
J: TRBJ1-1
size: NA
D: TRBD1
CDR3: CASRSYRGNTEAFF
DNA: TGTGCCAGCAGATCGTACAGGGGGAACACTGAAGCTTTCTTT

V: TRBV12-5
J: TRBJ2-2
size: NA
D: NA
CDR3: CASGPKTTGELFF
DNA: TGTGCTAGTGGCCCTAAGACTACCGGGGAGCTGTTTTTT

V: TRBV2
J: TRBJ1-2
size: NA
D: NA
CDR3: CASRAGQILYGYTF
DNA: TGTGCCAGCAGGGCGGGGCAGATTCTCTATGGCTACACCTTC

V: TRBV2
J: TRBJ1-2
size: few
D: TRBD1
CDR3: CASRGQGRGYTF
DNA: TGTGCCAGCAGGGGACAGGGGAGGGGCTACACCTTC

V: TRBV9
J: TRBJ1-3
size: NA
D: NA
CDR3: CASSGQAKSGNTIYF
DNA: TGTGCCAGCAGCGGACAGGCTAAATCTGGAAACACCATATATTTT

V: TRBV27
J: TRBJ2-7
size: NA
D: TRBD2
CDR3: CASSFSGGAYEQYF
DNA: TGTGCCAGCAGTTTTAGCGGGGGAGCCTACGAGCAGTACTTC

V: TRBV11-2
J: TRBJ1-6
size: once
D: NA
CDR3: CASSLGRGRDRSYNSPLHF
DNA: TGTGCCAGCAGCTTAGGCAGGGGTCGAGATAGGTCCTATAATTCACCCCTCCACTTT

V: TRBV28
J: TRBJ2-3
size: NA
D: NA
CDR3: CASSLLGRATDTQYF
DNA: TGTGCCAGCAGTTTATTGGGCAGGGCTACAGATACGCAGTATTTT

V: TRBV7-6
J: TRBJ1-1
size: NA
D: NA
CDR3: CASSLAGAGANTEAFF
DNA: TGTGCCAGCAGCTTAGCGGGTGCAGGGGCTAACACTGAAGCTTTCTTT

V: TRBV28
J: TRBJ2-5
size: few
D: TRBD2
CDR3: CASSPGGAGETQYF
DNA: TGTGCCAGCAGTCCGGGGGGGGCTGGGGAGACCCAGTACTTC

V: TRBV19
J: TRBJ2-1
size: NA
D: NA
CDR3: CASTDGVSYNEQFF
DNA: TGTGCCAGTACAGACGGGGTTTCTTACAATGAGCAGTTCTTC

V: TRBV1
J: TRBJ1-5
size: few
D: NA
CDR3: CTSSQDLLSGNQPQHF
DNA: TGCACCAGCAGCCAAGATCTCTTGAGTGGCAATCAGCCCCAGCATTTT

V: TRBV12-3/TRBV12-4
J: TRBJ2-2
size: NA
D: NA
CDR3: CASSWRRTGELFF
DNA: TGTGCCAGCAGTTGGCGGAGGACCGGGGAGCTGTTTTTT

V: TRBV2
J: TRBJ1-5
size: NA
D: TRBD1
CDR3: CASSQDREDQPQHF
DNA: TGTGCCAGCAGCCAAGACAGGGAGGATCAGCCCCAGCATTTT

V: TRBV10-3
J: TRBJ2-3
size: NA
D: NA
CDR3: CAIRPGSTDTQYF
DNA: TGTGCCATCAGGCCGGGGAGCACAGATACGCAGTATTTT

V: TRBV7-8
J: TRBJ1-5
size: NA
D: NA
CDR3: CASSLVGNRVSNQPQHF
DNA: TGTGCCAGCAGCTTAGTGGGTAACAGGGTTAGCAATCAGCCCCAGCATTTT

V: TRBV30
J: TRBJ1-1
size: NA
D: NA
CDR3: CAWNSRGDTEAFF
DNA: TGTGCCTGGAATTCGCGGGGGGATACTGAAGCTTTCTTT

V: TRBV2
J: TRBJ1-3
size: NA
D: NA
CDR3: CASSEGRGNSGNTIYF
DNA: TGTGCCAGCAGTGAAGGGCGGGGGAACTCTGGAAACACCATATATTTT

V: TRBV4-1
J: TRBJ1-5
size: NA
D: NA
CDR3: CASSPLGAGINQPQHF
DNA: TGCGCCAGCAGCCCCCTTGGGGCAGGGATCAATCAGCCCCAGCATTTT

V: TRBV24-1
J: TRBJ2-7
size: NA
D: NA
CDR3: CATSDADSSHEQYF
DNA: TGTGCCACCAGTGATGCCGACAGCTCCCACGAGCAGTACTTC

V: TRBV28
J: TRBJ1-4
size: NA
D: NA
CDR3: CASTLSGEGGEKLFF
DNA: TGTGCCAGCACCTTGTCGGGGGAGGGGGGTGAAAAACTGTTTTTT

V: TRBV19
J: TRBJ2-1
size: once
D: TRBD2
CDR3: CASSTGTSGYNEQFF
DNA: TGTGCCAGTAGTACCGGGACTAGCGGTTACAATGAGCAGTTCTTC

V: TRBV30
J: TRBJ1-6
size: NA
D: NA
CDR3: CACRGEYNSPLHF
DNA: TGTGCCTGCCGCGGAGAATATAATTCACCCCTCCACTTT

V: TRBV19
J: TRBJ1-1
size: once
D: NA
CDR3: CASSIGRLSLNTEAFF
DNA: TGTGCCAGTAGTATAGGCCGCTTAAGCCTGAACACTGAAGCTTTCTTT

V: TRBV27
J: TRBJ2-3
size: NA
D: TRBD1
CDR3: CASSSRQGSTDTQYF
DNA: TGTGCCAGCAGTTCGAGACAGGGCAGCACAGATACGCAGTATTTT

V: TRBV7-9
J: TRBJ1-5
size: few
D: NA
CDR3: CASSPTGSNQPQHF
DNA: TGTGCCAGCAGCCCCACAGGTAGCAATCAGCCCCAGCATTTT

V: TRBV11-2
J: TRBJ1-1
size: few
D: TRBD1
CDR3: CASSPQGEAFF
DNA: TGTGCCAGCAGCCCACAGGGGGAAGCTTTCTTT

V: TRBV28
J: TRBJ1-2
size: NA
D: TRBD1
CDR3: CASSPGAGGRYGYTF
DNA: TGTGCCAGCAGTCCCGGGGCAGGGGGCCGCTATGGCTACACCTTC

V: TRBV28
J: TRBJ2-3
size: NA
D: TRBD1
CDR3: CASSYPGTGITDTQYF
DNA: TGTGCCAGCAGTTACCCAGGGACAGGGATTACAGATACGCAGTATTTT

V: TRBV5-6
J: TRBJ2-6
size: NA
D: TRBD1
CDR3: CASSSLITGGAAGANVLTF
DNA: TGTGCCAGCAGCTCCTTAATAACAGGGGGCGCGGCCGGGGCCAACGTCCTGACTTTC

V: TRBV28
J: TRBJ1-1
size: NA
D: NA
CDR3: CASSRKGEAFF
DNA: TGTGCCAGCAGCCGAAAGGGGGAAGCTTTCTTT

V: TRBV11-2
J: TRBJ2-5
size: NA
D: TRBD1
CDR3: CASSSPGQETQYF
DNA: TGTGCCAGCAGCTCGCCGGGACAGGAGACCCAGTACTTC

V: TRBV29-1
J: TRBJ1-5
size: NA
D: NA
CDR3: CSATEGEVSNQPQHF
DNA: TGCAGCGCTACCGAGGGGGAAGTTAGCAATCAGCCCCAGCATTTT

V: TRBV2
J: TRBJ1-1
size: NA
D: NA
CDR3: CASILEGNTEAFF
DNA: TGTGCCAGCATCTTGGAGGGGAACACTGAAGCTTTCTTT

V: TRBV30
J: TRBJ2-3
size: NA
D: NA
CDR3: CAWSSYGGRTDTQYF
DNA: TGTGCCTGGAGTAGTTACGGGGGGCGCACAGATACGCAGTATTTT

V: TRBV29-1
J: TRBJ1-2
size: NA
D: NA
CDR3: CSVDPLFSYGYTF
DNA: TGCAGCGTTGACCCCCTCTTTTCCTATGGCTACACCTTC

V: TRBV14
J: TRBJ2-3
size: NA
D: NA
CDR3: CASSQAPGVDTQYF
DNA: TGTGCCAGCAGCCAAGCCCCCGGGGTCGATACGCAGTATTTT